This T cell receptor (beta chain) appears in the sequencing data of a study of beta chain features in type 1 diabetes. This clone occurred a few times. The study reverse transcribed the entire isolated RNA, so it sequenced expressed TCRB transcripts. Clones were sequenced by immunoSEQ multiplex PCR, and TCRdb holds only the in-frame ones, with some missing. Among tens of thousands of clones listed, approximately 62% were seen once. Losses at the gene ends were 2 bases for V and 7 bases for J; bases not matched to a gene: 5. The CDR3 spans 15 residues. The germline V gene encodes CDR1 SGHRS and CDR2 YFSETQ.

The TCR was taken from a young woman in good health. What was sequenced was Tregs from blood. The rearrangement joins TRBV5-1 to TRBJ2-1; 11 bases map to TRBD2. CDR3 residues: CASSFTSGRTNEQFF. The CDR3 bases are TGCGCCAGCAGCTTTACTAGCGGGAGAACGAATGAGCAGTTCTTC.